The clone carrying this TCR beta chain was seen more than once but under ten times. Its antigen is currently unknown. The sample belongs to a study of T-cell reconstitution after alpha-beta-depleted transplantation in children. Study-level points and caveats: Alpha-beta T cells about two months after transplant reportedly derived from several hundred expanded graft clones. T-cell numbers and diversity, one year after transplant, stemmed largely from T cells that were newly produced.

This sample's TCRbeta library carried unique molecular identifier barcodes. Each CDR3 protein is one row after TCRdb ran MiXCR on the PCR reads. The sample holds about 980,000 distinct CDR3 sequences; roughly 29% are singletons and the top ten take roughly 27%. V trimming: 4 bases; J trimming: 6 bases; junction bases outside the gene matches: 8. Germline-derived CDR1 and CDR2 are SGHTA and FQGTGA. The CDR3 contains 15 residues. This specimen was PBMCs, mostly from graft donor cells, taken 360 days after TCRalphabeta/CD19-depleted stem cell transplant. The chain joins TRBV7-3 to TRBJ2-1; 8 nucleotides agree with TRBD1. This receptor was obtained from a boy in the first two years of life who had a stem cell transplant for SCID, so the T cells may come from the graft donor. The CDR3 region is CASSSRTGSANEQFF. CDR3 coding DNA: TGTGCCAGCAGCTCGCGGACAGGGTCGGCCAATGAGCAGTTCTTC.